This T cell receptor (beta chain) is from a study of cytomegalovirus exposure and HLA in healthy donors (dated by TCRdb to about 2017). The study in broad terms: An earlier analysis of roughly 500 of the donors reported about 250 Gb of sequence data and approximately 110 million unique TCR beta sequences from approximately 180 million T cells. Among about 400 genotyped donors of the cohort, an average of about 240,000 unique TCR beta nucleotide sequences was sequenced per donor, of which about 18% were non-productive. To predict cytomegalovirus infection status, the study brought together high-throughput TCR immunosequencing, statistical association of individual TCRs with disease status, and machine learning. The study was designed to test whether signatures of past pathogen exposure could be identified by cataloging public T cell receptors. Because of strong linkage in the cohort, roughly five DR-DQ haplotypes were treated as single units for association and clustering. Rather than using new phenotypic data, the later analysis identified candidate immune exposures from TCR beta sequences and from how often those sequences occurred across donors. An early release that covered some 630 HLA-typed donors contained around 330 gigabases of sequencing data and some 87 million unique TCR sequences. All discovery cohort repertoires had been generated on a single sequencing platform. The study profiled the T cell repertoires of approximately 700 subjects by immunosequencing and related them to cytomegalovirus serostatus. In a later analysis, previously published TCR beta repertoires from roughly 710 donors were re-analyzed and high-resolution HLA genotyping was added so that TCR occurrence patterns could be studied. HLA typing covered class I and class II loci at four-digit resolution. Among the roughly 400 genotyped donors, more than 70% belonged to the genetic ancestry cluster associated with self-reported Caucasian donors. Typing coverage varied by locus: roughly 629-630 donors for A, B, C, DRB1 and DQB1; approximately 560 for DQA1; some 610 for DPA1; approximately 490 for DPB1. An earlier analysis of approximately 640 of the donors applied high-throughput TCR beta sequencing to assess whether each TCR beta V gene segment acted as functional or pseudogenic. Donor age, sex, ethnicity and CMV serostatus were compiled together with the repertoire data. Along with the roughly 710-subject first cohort, a separate validation cohort of over a hundred different subjects was used. In a later genetic analysis, genome-wide SNP genotypes for about three fifths of the roughly 670 donors were used, and that subset was treated as a discovery cohort.

The library was built by means of the immunoSEQ multiplex PCR assay. A mixture of 60 forward primers for TCR Vbeta segments and 13 reverse primers for TCR Jbeta segments was used in the multiplex PCR. Amplification of the CDR3 region of rearranged TCR beta genes was performed with a multiplex PCR assay on genomic DNA. The Illumina HiSeq System was used to sequence the amplified TCR beta libraries as 87-base-pair reads. Turning to the authors' computational methods: Across the 600 to 700 repertoires, a later analysis counted 80 million or so unique TCR beta chains, 9.5 million to 13 million of which were shared by at least two donors. Raw reads were error-corrected and collapsed into unique sequences by a nearest-neighbor algorithm in which closely related sequences were merged to remove PCR and sequencing errors. CDR3 sequences were aligned to IMGT reference sequences to assign V, D and J gene segments. For a sequence to be retained, a match of at least six nucleotides to both a V gene segment and a J gene segment was required. A rearrangement counted as productive if the CDR3 had no stop codons and remained in frame with V and J, and every other rearrangement counted as non-productive. CDR3 was defined by IMGT convention, running from the second conserved V-encoded cysteine to the conserved J-encoded phenylalanine. In an earlier analysis of more than 550 of the donors, sequences lacking an unambiguous match to a single V gene segment were excluded. An earlier analysis of fewer than 650 of the donors classified V segments as functional when productive rearrangements were above 56.7% and as segregating when the standard deviation between donors was above 5%. A statistical classification framework was built for diagnosing cytomegalovirus status from the catalog of TCR beta chain sequences. In a later analysis, TCR nucleotide sequences were compared against IMGT/GENE-DB human TR gene sequences so that V and J genes could be assigned. In a later analysis, CDR3 sequences and most-parsimonious VDJ recombination scenarios were assigned using the TCRdist pipeline. In a later analysis, every TCR beta chain was defined by the combination of its CDR3 amino acid sequence and its V-gene family, and reads without a unique V-gene family were dropped. In a later analysis, some 600 highly shared, low-generation-probability nucleotide sequences were removed to address suspected cross-contamination and a sequencing artifact. A later analysis calculated a clonal expansion index for each public chain from normalized within-repertoire ranks of inferred template counts. A later analysis computed generation probabilities with a VDJ recombination model fitted to out-of-frame rearrangements, and checked the results against IGoR. In a later analysis, TCR-TCR, TCR-HLA and TCR-CMV co-occurrence was scored with hypergeometric tests, and a repertoire-size bias correction was applied to TCR pairs. A later analysis estimated false discovery rates by permuting HLA or CMV assignments 20 times. In a later analysis, co-occurring TCRs were grouped with DBSCAN, and TCRdist sequence similarity was added when clustering was performed within HLA-allele-positive subsets. For co-occurrence clustering, repertoires with fewer than 30,000 or more than 120,000 public chains were excluded, along with roughly 5 repertoires with anomalous nucleotide sharing. In its TCRdb copy, this immuneACCESS table keeps in-frame sequences only and misses some clones. Where compared with another copy, unresolved V genes explain less than half of these, and the others have no known cause. The V and J calls and clone size were taken over from that table, and D and trimming were inferred from the DNA. The sample records under 150,000 clones, 70% to 80% of which are singletons. The top ten clones comprise 0.75% to 0.95% of the sample.

Based on the germline V gene (reference sequence), the CDR1 and CDR2 sequences are LNHDA and SQIVND. The CDR3 spans 14 residues, from the cysteine through the phenylalanine. The sequence is cut down to CDR3 DNA, 42 bases in frame from base 1. Trimming costs V 6 bases and J 5 bases, and their ends lie 13 bases apart. The cohort comprised some 730 healthy bone marrow donors. All cohort members were sampled while nominally healthy, although unrecorded immune exposures were likely present. The donor was CMV seronegative and belonged to the group of under 400 seronegative cohort members. Every donor gave a peripheral blood sample, and the peripheral blood mononuclear cells from that sample were used for TCR beta sequencing. The Qiagen DNeasy Blood Extraction Kit was used to extract genomic DNA from the blood cell samples. Paper-wide results and their limitations: A further reported finding was that TCR beta sequences accurately predicted the HLA-A and HLA-B alleles for most subjects in the first cohort. The presence/absence analyses assumed that sequencing depth was roughly uniform across donors, and that assumption may not be true. Immune exposure information for the cohort was limited to CMV serostatus. Linkage disequilibrium might explain the correlated functional status among segregating V segments, but an unknown experimental factor could not be excluded. A few of the identified cytomegalovirus-associated TCR beta chains were confirmed in vitro to be specific for cytomegalovirus antigens. The classifier was reported to diagnose cytomegalovirus status with high specificity and sensitivity in both the original and validation cohorts. Several of the top co-occurrence clusters appeared to be linked to parvovirus B19, influenza, CMV and Epstein-Barr virus, according to a later analysis. When HLA alleles, especially DR and DQ, strongly co-occurred, TCR associations were difficult to assign to individual alleles. The authors suggested that the approach could potentially be extended to other disease states and immunological phenotypes. Because some donors lacked HLA typing at each locus, the association tests relied only on the typed subset. A later analysis found that most CMV-associated TCR beta chains appeared HLA-restricted, with HLA associations seemingly driven largely by CMV exposure. According to a later analysis, TCR association rates differed among HLA loci, with DRB1 alleles showing the most associated TCRs and HLA-C alleles showing the fewest. In an earlier analysis of roughly 560 of the donors, most TCR beta V segments were observed in productive rearrangements about 90% or about 30% of the time, broadly matching IMGT annotations. Compared with the 666-donor mean, donors in an Asian-associated ancestry cluster had fewer N-insertions in productive TCRs, according to a later genetic analysis. Because counts were too low, roughly 17 rarely observed V segments, including chromosome 9 orphons, were left out of the earlier analysis of 500 to 650 of the donors. A cluster of highly shared sequence variants was judged likely to represent a technical artifact of the sequencing pipeline. A later genetic analysis associated a missense DCLRE1C variant with V-gene and J-gene trimming of TCR beta chains, and an independent cohort replicated the association. Most TCR sequences were seen in very few donors, while some public TCRs were found in many individuals. A later analysis associated 17,000 or so TCR beta sequences with specific HLA alleles at a false discovery rate of 0.05. The study listed 164 TCR beta chains as associated with cytomegalovirus. The 87-base-pair reads could not distinguish some IMGT-functional V segments, including TRBV6-2 and TRBV6-3, so those segments were excluded. Only TCR beta chains were sequenced in this cohort, and the absence of alpha or paired-chain data limited detectable features. A later analysis found that HLA-associated TCR beta chains were more clonally expanded and had lower generation probabilities than equally common non-associated chains.

This clone came up once. Its antigen has not been determined. Qualities for individual bases were not recorded, and no much larger clone is one base off. This TCR was recovered from a woman aged 55-69 years in good health and CMV-seronegative. Material: PBMCs. The receptor chain draws on TRBV19 and TRBJ2-2; 5 matching bases give a weak D call of TRBD1. The DNA sequence reads TGTGCCAGTAGGGCCCAGGGTCGGACCGGGGAGCTGTTTTTT. Translated, it gives CASRAQGRTGELFF.